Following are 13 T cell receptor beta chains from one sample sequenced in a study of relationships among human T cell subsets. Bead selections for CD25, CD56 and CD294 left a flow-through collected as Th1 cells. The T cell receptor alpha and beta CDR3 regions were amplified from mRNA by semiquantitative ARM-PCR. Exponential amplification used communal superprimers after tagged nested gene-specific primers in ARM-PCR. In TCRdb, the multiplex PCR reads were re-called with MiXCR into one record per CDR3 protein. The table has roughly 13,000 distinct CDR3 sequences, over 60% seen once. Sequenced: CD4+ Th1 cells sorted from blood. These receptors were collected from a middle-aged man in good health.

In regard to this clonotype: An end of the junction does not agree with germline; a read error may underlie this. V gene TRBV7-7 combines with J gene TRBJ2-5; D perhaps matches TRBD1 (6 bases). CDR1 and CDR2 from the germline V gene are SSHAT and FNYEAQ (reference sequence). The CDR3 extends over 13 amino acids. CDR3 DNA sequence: TGTGCTAGCAGCTTAAGGGGGCAAGAGACCCAGTACTTC. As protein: CASSLRGQETQYF.

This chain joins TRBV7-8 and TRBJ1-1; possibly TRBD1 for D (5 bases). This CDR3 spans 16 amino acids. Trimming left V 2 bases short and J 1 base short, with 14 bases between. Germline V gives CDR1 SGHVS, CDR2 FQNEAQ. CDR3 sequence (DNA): TGTGCCAGCAGCTTAACGACAGCTCTAAGGAACACTGAAGCTTTCTTT. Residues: CASSLTTALRNTEAFF.

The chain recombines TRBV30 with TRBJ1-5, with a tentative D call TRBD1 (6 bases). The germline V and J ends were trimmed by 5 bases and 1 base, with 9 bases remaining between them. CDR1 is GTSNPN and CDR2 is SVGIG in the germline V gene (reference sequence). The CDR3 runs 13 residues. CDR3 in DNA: TGTGCCTGGGAACAGGGCAGCAATCAGCCCCAGCATTTT. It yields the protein CAWEQGSNQPQHF.

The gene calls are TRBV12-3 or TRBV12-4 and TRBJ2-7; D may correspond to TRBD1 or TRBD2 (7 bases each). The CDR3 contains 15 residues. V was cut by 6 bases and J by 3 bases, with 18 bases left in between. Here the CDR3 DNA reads TGTGCCAGCAGGGGGGGGGAGACAGGGCTCTACGAGCAGTACTTC. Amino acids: CASRGGETGLYEQYF.

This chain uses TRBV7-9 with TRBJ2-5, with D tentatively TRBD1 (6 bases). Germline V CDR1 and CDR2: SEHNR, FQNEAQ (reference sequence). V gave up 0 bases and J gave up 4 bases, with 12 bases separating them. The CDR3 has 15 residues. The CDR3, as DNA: TGTGCCAGCAGCTTAGCGCTCAGGGGCGGAGAGACCCAGTACTTC. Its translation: CASSLALRGGETQYF. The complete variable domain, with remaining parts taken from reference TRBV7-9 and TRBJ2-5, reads DTGVSQNPRHKITKRGQNVTFRCDPISEHNRLYWYRQTLGQGPEFLTYFQNEAQLEKSRLLSDRFSAERPKGSFSTLEIQRTEQGDSAMYLCASSLALRGGETQYFGPGTRLLVL.

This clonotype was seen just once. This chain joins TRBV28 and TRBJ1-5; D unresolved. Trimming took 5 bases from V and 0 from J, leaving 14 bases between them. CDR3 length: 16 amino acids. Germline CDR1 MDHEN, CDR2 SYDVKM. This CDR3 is CASSTPKSYSNQPQHF. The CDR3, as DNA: TGTGCCAGCAGTACCCCTAAAAGCTATAGCAATCAGCCCCAGCATTTT.

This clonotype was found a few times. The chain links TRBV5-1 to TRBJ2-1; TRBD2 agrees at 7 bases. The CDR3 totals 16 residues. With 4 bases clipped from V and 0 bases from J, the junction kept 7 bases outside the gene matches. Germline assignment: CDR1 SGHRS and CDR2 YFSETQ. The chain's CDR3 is CASSPRLADSYNEQFF. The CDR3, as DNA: TGCGCCAGCAGCCCGCGACTAGCCGACTCCTACAATGAGCAGTTCTTC.

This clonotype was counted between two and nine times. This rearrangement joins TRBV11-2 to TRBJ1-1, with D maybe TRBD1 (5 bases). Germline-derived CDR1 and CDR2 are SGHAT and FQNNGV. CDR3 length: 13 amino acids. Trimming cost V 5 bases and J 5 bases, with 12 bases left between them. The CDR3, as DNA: TGTGCCAGCAGCGCGCAGGGAGGAACTGAAGCTTTCTTT. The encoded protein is CASSAQGGTEAFF.

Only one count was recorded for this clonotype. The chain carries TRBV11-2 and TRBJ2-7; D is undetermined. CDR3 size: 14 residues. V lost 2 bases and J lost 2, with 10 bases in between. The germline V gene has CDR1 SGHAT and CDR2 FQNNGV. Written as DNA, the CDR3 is TGTGCCAGCAGCTTAAGGAGCGTAACCTACGAGCAGTACTTC. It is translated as CASSLRSVTYEQYF.

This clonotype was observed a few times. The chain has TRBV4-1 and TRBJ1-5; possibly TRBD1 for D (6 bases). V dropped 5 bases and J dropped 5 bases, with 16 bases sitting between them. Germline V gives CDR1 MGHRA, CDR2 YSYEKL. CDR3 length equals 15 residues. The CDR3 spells CASSRVGGRDQPQHF. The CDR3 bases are TGCGCCAGCAGCAGGGTTGGGGGGCGTGATCAGCCCCAGCATTTT.

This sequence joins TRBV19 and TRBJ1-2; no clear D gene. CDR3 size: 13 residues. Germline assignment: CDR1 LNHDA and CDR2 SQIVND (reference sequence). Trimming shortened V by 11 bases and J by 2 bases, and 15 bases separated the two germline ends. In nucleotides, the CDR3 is TGTGCCTGGATTCCTGCAGCCAACTATGGCTACACCTTC. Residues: CAWIPAANYGYTF. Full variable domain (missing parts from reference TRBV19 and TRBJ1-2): DGGITQSPKYLFRKEGQNVTLSCEQNLNHDAMYWYRQDPGQGLRLIYYSQIVNDFQKGDIAEGYSVSREKKESFPLTVTSAQKNPTAFYLCAWIPAANYGYTFGSGTRLTVV.

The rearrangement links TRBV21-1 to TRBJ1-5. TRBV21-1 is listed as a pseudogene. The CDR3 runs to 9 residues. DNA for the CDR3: TGTGCCAGGATTCAGCCCCAGCATTTT. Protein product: CARIQPQHF.

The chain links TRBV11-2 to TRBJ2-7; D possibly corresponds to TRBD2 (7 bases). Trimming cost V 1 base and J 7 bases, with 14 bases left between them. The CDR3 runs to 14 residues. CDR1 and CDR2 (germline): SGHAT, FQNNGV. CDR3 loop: CASSLVRGAREQYF. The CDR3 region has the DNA TGTGCCAGCAGCTTAGTTCGGGGGGCAAGGGAGCAGTACTTC.